What follows are 10 T cell receptor beta chains derived from one specimen sequenced in a study of blood T cells in healthy people across ages. Sample-barcoded 5' priming and a J-beta primer mix drove a second PCR of about 7 to 12 cycles. MiXCR was run by TCRdb on the 5' RACE reads, yielding one entry per CDR3 protein. The sample has about 620,000 distinct CDR3 sequences; around 21% are singletons. Sample: blood. Receptors were obtained from a man between 70 and 80 years old in good health.

V is TRBV27 and J is TRBJ1-2; TRBD1 might be the D (6 bases). The CDR3 is made up of 13 amino acids. Germline V lookup: CDR1 MNHEY, CDR2 SMNVEV (reference sequence). Deletions cut 3 bases from V and 8 bases from J, with 13 bases between. This chain's CDR3 is CASSFVGGAGYTF. The DNA for the CDR3 is TGTGCCAGCAGTTTCGTGGGGGGGGCGGGCTACACCTTC.

This clonotype appeared many times. The chain couples TRBV5-6 to TRBJ2-7; 14 bases align to TRBD2. Germline CDR1 reads SGHDT; CDR2 reads YYEEEE. The CDR3 covers 15 residues. V lost 4 bases, J lost 3 bases, and 3 bases stayed unmatched. The CDR3 loop is CASSNGLAGGYEQYF. CDR3 sequence (DNA): TGTGCCAGCAGCAATGGACTAGCGGGAGGCTACGAGCAGTACTTC.

This clonotype turned up a few times. The V call is TRBV5-1, the J call TRBJ2-3; D gene unclear. Germline V gives CDR1 SGHRS, CDR2 YFSETQ. The CDR3 covers 13 residues. The V end lost 2 bases, the J end lost 6 bases, and 10 bases lay between the germline ends. The CDR3 spells CASSFNGRDTQYF. In DNA, the CDR3 is TGCGCCAGCAGCTTTAACGGACGGGATACGCAGTATTTT. Full variable domain (remainder filled in from reference TRBV5-1 and TRBJ2-3): KAGVTQTPRYLIKTRGQQVTLSCSPISGHRSVSWYQQTPGQGLQFLFEYFSETQRNKGNFPGRFSGRQFSNSRSEMNVSTLELGDSALYLCASSFNGRDTQYFGPGTRLTVL.

This chain uses TRBV28 with TRBJ1-4; possibly TRBD1 for D (5 bases). CDR1 is MDHEN, CDR2 SYDVKM, per germline. Trimming cost V 8 bases and J 2 bases, with 12 bases left between them. This CDR3 is 14 amino acids long. In nucleotides, the CDR3 is TGTGCCAGCCAAAATACAGGCACTAATGAAAAACTGTTTTTT. This translates into CASQNTGTNEKLFF.

This clonotype has ten or more counts. This chain uses TRBV5-1 with TRBJ2-7; 9 positions agree with TRBD2. There are 13 residues in the CDR3. V lost 8 bases and J lost 3; bases outside the gene matches: 6. Germline assignment: CDR1 SGHRS and CDR2 YFSETQ. The CDR3 reads CASTAGGDYEQYF. In DNA, the CDR3 is TGCGCCAGTACAGCGGGAGGCGACTACGAGCAGTACTTC.

The rearrangement joins TRBV20-1 to TRBJ2-3; TRBD2 matches 8 bases. The CDR3 sequence is 15 residues long. V lost 6 bases and J lost 1; bases outside the gene matches: 9. Looked up from germline, CDR1 is DFQATT and CDR2 is SNEGSKA (reference sequence). The CDR3 here is CSATAAREGTDTQYF. CDR3 DNA: TGCAGTGCGACGGCGGCGCGGGAGGGCACAGATACGCAGTATTTT.

This chain uses TRBV5-1 with TRBJ2-3, with D unclear. Trimming removed 3 bases from V and 4 bases from J, with 12 bases in between. The CDR3 runs to 14 residues. Germline V gene data show CDR1 as SGHRS and CDR2 as YFSETQ. The CDR3 bases are TGCGCCAGCAGCTCCCAGAAACCCGCAGATACGCAGTATTTT. Encoded protein: CASSSQKPADTQYF. Full variable domain (missing parts from reference TRBV5-1 and TRBJ2-3): KAGVTQTPRYLIKTRGQQVTLSCSPISGHRSVSWYQQTPGQGLQFLFEYFSETQRNKGNFPGRFSGRQFSNSRSEMNVSTLELGDSALYLCASSSQKPADTQYFGPGTRLTVL.

This clonotype has at least ten counts. This rearrangement joins TRBV20-1 to TRBJ2-7; no clear D. This CDR3 contains 13 residues. Trimming took off 3 bases at V and 4 bases at J, with 13 bases between the two ends. CDR1 and CDR2 (germline): DFQATT, SNEGSKA (reference sequence). The CDR3 nucleotides read TGCAGTGCTAGGCCCCGTGGTTTATACGAGCAGTACTTC. This gives the protein CSARPRGLYEQYF.

This clonotype was observed a single time. The chain recombines TRBV5-6 with TRBJ1-6, with 7 bases matching TRBD1. CDR3 length: 16 residues. The V segment lost 0 bases and the J segment 9 bases; nucleotides outside the gene matches: 9. Looked up from germline, CDR1 is SGHDT and CDR2 is YYEEEE. The CDR3 bases are TGTGCCAGCAGCTTGGTAGGGGGCGGAGAGGGTTCACCCCTCCACTTT. Amino acid sequence: CASSLVGGGEGSPLHF.

This clonotype has just a few counts. The junction departs from the called germline gene at one end, perhaps through a read error. The gene calls are TRBV7-9 and TRBJ1-4, with D unclear. Germline V gene data show CDR1 as SEHNR and CDR2 as FQNEAQ (reference sequence). The CDR3 totals 15 residues. The CDR3 protein is CANSLEPTLNEKLFF. The DNA of the CDR3 is TGTGCCAACAGCTTAGAACCAACTCTTAATGAAAAACTGTTTTTT.